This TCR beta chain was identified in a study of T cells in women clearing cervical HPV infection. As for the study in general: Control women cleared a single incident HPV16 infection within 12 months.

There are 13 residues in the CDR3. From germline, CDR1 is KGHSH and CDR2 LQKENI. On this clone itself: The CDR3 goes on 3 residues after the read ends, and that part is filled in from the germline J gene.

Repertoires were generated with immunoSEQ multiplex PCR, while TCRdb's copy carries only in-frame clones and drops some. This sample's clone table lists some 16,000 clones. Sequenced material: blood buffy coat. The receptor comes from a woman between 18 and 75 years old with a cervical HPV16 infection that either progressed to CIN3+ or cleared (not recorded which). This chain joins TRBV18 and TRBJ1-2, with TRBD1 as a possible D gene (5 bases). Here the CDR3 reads CATGGPSTDTYTF. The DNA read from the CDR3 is TGTGCCACCGGGGGTCCGAGCACAGATACC.